This T cell receptor (beta chain) was recorded in a study of T-cell memory formation after mild COVID-19. This clonotype was detected once. Its specificity is unknown. Points from the study as a whole: Among clones peaking at day 37 in the second wave, SARS-CoV-2 specificity remained unconfirmed.

From the 5' RACE reads, TCRdb called clonotypes with MiXCR, one entry per CDR3 protein. The data hold hundreds of thousands of distinct CDR3 sequences, with 25% to 30% observed a single time. The V gene's germline CDR1 is ENHRY and CDR2 SYGVKD. The CDR3 spans 12 residues. Trimming removed 1 base from V and 5 bases from J, with 6 bases in between. The sequenced sample consisted of PBMCs or a T cell subset sorted from them (not recorded which). The chain is built from TRBV10-3 and TRBJ2-7; no clear D gene. The clonotype originates from an adult woman who had mild COVID-19 (a few samples of this study predate the infection). Cell type and time point are not known. CDR3 region: CAISELSDEQYF. DNA of the CDR3: TGTGCCATCAGTGAGTTAAGCGACGAGCAGTACTTC.